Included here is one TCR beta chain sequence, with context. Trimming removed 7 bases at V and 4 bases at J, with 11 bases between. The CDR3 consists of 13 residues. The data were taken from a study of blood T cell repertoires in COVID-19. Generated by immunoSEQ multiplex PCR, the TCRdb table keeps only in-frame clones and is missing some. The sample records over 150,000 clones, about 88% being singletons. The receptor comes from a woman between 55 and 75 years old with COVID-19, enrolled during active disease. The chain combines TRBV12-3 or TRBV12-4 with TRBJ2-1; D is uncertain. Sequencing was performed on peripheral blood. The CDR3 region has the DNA TGTGCCAGCATCCGGTTTCGGTACAATGAGCAGTTCTTC. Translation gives CASIRFRYNEQFF.